These T cell receptor beta chains were read from a single sample in a study of T cell repertoires in cytomegalovirus infection. TCRdb re-called the reads with MiXCR, one entry per CDR3 protein. The data show 50,000 to 65,000 distinct CDR3 sequences, around 20% seen once. These receptors lack a known antigen. Specimen: CD8+ T cells from cultured PBMCs, collected from culture after CMV antigen stimulation. The receptors shown here come from a human donor in good health (CMV status not recorded). Some clones in this sample may be carry-over from other donors' samples. Each CDR3 is given with its conserved first and last residue. The D gene is left open where the match is weak. Not all rows give a size; the values are once, few, many and, for expanded clones, a class.

>TRBV2|TRBJ2-6|few|.
TGTGCCAGCCAGCAGGGTCCCCCGTCGATCTCTGGGGCCAACGTCCTGACTTTC
CASQQGPPSISGANVLTF
>TRBV7-9|TRBJ1-2|.|.
TGTGCCAGCAGCTTAGCCAGCCTCGGCGATGGCTACACCTTC
CASSLASLGDGYTF
>TRBV28|TRBJ1-4|.|.
TGTGCCAGCAGTCCCCCAGGGCAGGGGAGGAGGAGTGAAAAACTGTTTTTT
CASSPPGQGRRSEKLFF
>TRBV7-2|TRBJ2-7|once|.
TGTGCCAGCAGCTTCGACCTATACGAGCAGTACTTC
CASSFDLYEQYF
>TRBV14|TRBJ2-3|.|.
TGTGCCAGCAGCCAAGGAATCCTTACGAGCACAGATACGCAGTATTTT
CASSQGILTSTDTQYF
>TRBV2|TRBJ1-1|once|.
TGTGCCAGCAGGAGAAAGAGCCTAAACACTGAAGCTTTCTTT
CASRRKSLNTEAFF
>TRBV28|TRBJ2-3|few|TRBD1
TGTGCCAGCAGGACGACAGGGGGCCCAGATACGCAGTATTTT
CASRTTGGPDTQYF
>TRBV7-2|TRBJ2-5|few|.
TGTGCCAGCAGCTTAGTAATGCTCTCACTCCAAGAGACCCAGTACTTC
CASSLVMLSLQETQYF
>TRBV6-2/TRBV6-3|TRBJ2-7|.|TRBD1
TGTGCCAGCAGTGTGGGACAGGGATCTTTTGAGCAGTACTTC
CASSVGQGSFEQYF
>TRBV6-6|TRBJ1-4|few|.
TGTGCCAGCTCCCTAGGTGGGGAGTATGAAAAACTGTTTTTT
CASSLGGEYEKLFF
>TRBV27|TRBJ2-6|few|.
TGTGCCAGCAGTTTAGGGTCCTCTGGGGCCAACGTCCTGACTTTC
CASSLGSSGANVLTF
>TRBV20-1|TRBJ1-1|few|TRBD1
TGCAGTGCTAGGGGTCCGCCAGGGGGTGACACTGAAGCTTTCTTT
CSARGPPGGDTEAFF